The 20 T cell receptor beta chains reported below all come from one sample, sequenced in a study of shared clonotypes between healthy human individuals. Some clones are missing from TCRdb's copy, which holds only in-frame ones; the method was immunoSEQ multiplex PCR. In the table there are 1,500,000 or so clones, 98% of which are singletons. The source material was naive CD4+ T cells sorted from blood. The subset is: CD45RA+ positively selected. Receptors originate from a man aged 30 to 39 in good health.

This chain connects TRBV18 to TRBJ2-2; possible D gene TRBD1, 7 bases. Germline assignment: CDR1 KGHSH and CDR2 LQKENI. V was trimmed by 0 bases and J by 5 bases, leaving 16 bases between them. CDR3 length: 17 residues. The CDR3, as DNA: TGTGCCAGCTCACCACCAGACGGACCAGGGGGGACCGGGGAGCTGTTTTTT. Translation: CASSPPDGPGGTGELFF.

This clone was seen a single time. In nucleotides, the CDR3 is TGTGCCAGCTCACCCGCGGATGGGGGGGCCTATGGCTACACCTTC. The encoded protein is CASSPADGGAYGYTF. V usage is TRBV18 and J usage is TRBJ1-2; a weak D match, TRBD1 (6 bases). The CDR3 has 15 amino acids. CDR1 KGHSH and CDR2 LQKENI come from the germline V gene. V lost 3 bases and J 4 bases, leaving 15 bases between the germline ends.

CDR3 sequence reads: CSVEVGIVGEAFF. The CDR3 coding sequence is TGCAGCGTTGAAGTCGGGATAGTCGGTGAAGCTTTCTTT. The chain employs TRBV29-1 and TRBJ1-1; no clear D. V lost 1 base, J lost 7 bases, and 13 bases lay in between. From germline, CDR1 is SQVTM and CDR2 ANQGSEA. The CDR3 has 13 amino acids. The full variable domain, its missing parts supplied by reference TRBV29-1 and TRBJ1-1, is SAVISQKPSRDICQRGTSLTIQCQVDSQVTMMFWYRQQPGQSLTLIATANQGSEATYESGFVIDKFPISRPNLTFSTLTVSNMSPEDSSIYLCSVEVGIVGEAFFGQGTRLTVV.

The chain carries TRBV6-1 and TRBJ1-5, with a tentative D call TRBD1 (6 bases). Trimming took 10 bases from V and 7 from J, leaving 17 bases between them. The V gene's germline CDR1 is MNHNS and CDR2 SASEGT. This CDR3 is 13 amino acids long. In DNA form, the CDR3 reads TGTGCCATCCAGTTACAGGGCGCGCAGCCCCAGCATTTT. This gives the protein CAIQLQGAQPQHF.

The chain joins TRBV2 to TRBJ1-5, with a weak D call TRBD1 (5 bases). The CDR3 contains 15 residues. Trimming took 3 bases from V and 6 from J, leaving 15 bases between them. Germline values: CDR1 SNHLY, CDR2 FYNNEI. The CDR3 nucleotides read TGTGCCAGCAGTGATCATCCCAGGGATAGTCAGCCCCAGCATTTT. Translation gives CASSDHPRDSQPQHF.

The chain is built from TRBV29-1 and TRBJ2-5; 13 bases fit TRBD2. V gave up 6 bases and J gave up 4 bases; unmatched junction bases: 5. CDR3 size: 14 residues. CDR1 is SQVTM and CDR2 is ANQGSEA in the germline V gene. The CDR3 DNA reads TGCAGCGTGGTGACTAGCGGGAGGCGAGAGACCCAGTACTTC. Translation: CSVVTSGRRETQYF.

The rearrangement joins TRBV5-1 to TRBJ2-1; no definite D call. V was clipped by 5 bases and J by 0 bases, with 12 bases between them. Germline V gene lookup returns CDR1 SGHRS and CDR2 YFSETQ. The CDR3 is 15 amino acids. For the CDR3, the DNA is TGCGCCAGCAGACCTCACACCAGCTCCTACAATGAGCAGTTCTTC. It codes for CASRPHTSSYNEQFF.

This chain links TRBV15 with TRBJ2-3; D gene unclear. Germline assignment: CDR1 LNHNV and CDR2 YYDKDF (reference sequence). Trimming left V 5 bases short and J 7 bases short, with 25 bases between. This CDR3 has 17 amino acids. In DNA, the CDR3 is TGTGCCACCAGCCCTCCTCAAGGTCTGAAACCTCGTTATACGCAGTATTTT. It yields the protein CATSPPQGLKPRYTQYF.

The chain employs TRBV9 and TRBJ1-4, with D unresolved. The CDR3 is made up of 14 amino acids. Trimming pared 0 bases from V and 8 bases from J, leaving 11 bases between. Looked up from germline, CDR1 is SGDLS and CDR2 is YYNGEE. In DNA, the CDR3 is TGTGCCAGCAGCGTAGCCGGGGTTGAAGAAAAACTGTTTTTT. Its protein product is CASSVAGVEEKLFF.

The chain uses TRBV28 and TRBJ2-7; D may be TRBD2 (6 bases). The CDR3 runs to 13 residues. Between the trimmed V and J ends, which lost 7 bases and 2 bases, there was a span of 12 bases. Looked up from germline, CDR1 is MDHEN and CDR2 is SYDVKM. The CDR3: CASTVAVTYEQYF. CDR3 coding DNA: TGTGCCAGCACAGTAGCGGTCACCTACGAGCAGTACTTC. Full variable domain (rest looked up from reference TRBV28 and TRBJ2-7): DVKVTQSSRYLVKRTGEKVFLECVQDMDHENMFWYRQDPGLGLRLIYFSYDVKMKEKGDIPEGYSVSREKKERFSLILESASTNQTSMYLCASTVAVTYEQYFGPGTRLTVT.

This chain links TRBV6-4 with TRBJ1-1; no definite D call. The germline CDR1 and CDR2 sequences are MRHNA and SNTAGT. The CDR3 spans 13 residues. Trimming took 5 bases from V and 1 from J, leaving 8 bases between them. CDR3 sequence reads: CASSNTPNTEAFF. For the CDR3, the DNA is TGTGCCAGCAGTAATACGCCGAACACTGAAGCTTTCTTT.

The CDR3, as DNA: TGTGCCAGCACCAGGGGGCAGGGGGAAAAACTGTTTTTT. Its translation: CASTRGQGEKLFF. J is TRBJ1-4 and V is TRBV27; 8 nucleotides agree with TRBD1. The V gene end was trimmed by 7 bases and the J gene end by 8 bases; junction bases not matched to a gene: 6. CDR1 and CDR2 (germline): MNHEY, SMNVEV (reference sequence). The CDR3 length is 13 residues.

The V call is TRBV28, the J call TRBJ2-4, with D possibly TRBD1 on 6 matching bases. Trimming pared 10 bases from V and 9 bases from J, leaving 16 bases between. The CDR3 sequence is 12 residues long. Germline lookup yields CDR1 MDHEN and CDR2 SYDVKM. CDR3 residues: CATKGDASIQYF. In DNA form, the CDR3 reads TGTGCCACCAAGGGGGACGCAAGCATTCAGTACTTC.

The V and J genes are TRBV10-3 and TRBJ2-6, with unresolved D. The CDR3 has 18 residues. Germline assignment: CDR1 ENHRY and CDR2 SYGVKD. Trimming cost V 4 bases and J 0 bases, with 16 bases left between them. The DNA for the CDR3 is TGTGCCATCAGTGGCGAGCTTCCCCCCGTCTCTGGGGCCAACGTCCTGACTTTC. It is translated as CAISGELPPVSGANVLTF.

The chain couples TRBV5-1 to TRBJ1-3; tentatively, D is TRBD1 (5 bases). V shed 4 bases and J shed 0 bases, with 8 bases lying between them. The CDR3 is 14 amino acids. The germline gives CDR1 SGHRS, CDR2 YFSETQ. The CDR3 sequence is CASSEQDSGNTIYF. The CDR3 nucleotides read TGCGCCAGCAGCGAACAGGACTCTGGAAACACCATATATTTT. Full variable domain (outside the CDR3, taken from reference TRBV5-1 and TRBJ1-3): KAGVTQTPRYLIKTRGQQVTLSCSPISGHRSVSWYQQTPGQGLQFLFEYFSETQRNKGNFPGRFSGRQFSNSRSEMNVSTLELGDSALYLCASSEQDSGNTIYFGEGSWLTVV.

This chain connects TRBV6-6 to TRBJ2-1; D gene uncertain. The CDR3 sequence is 12 residues long. Per germline, CDR1 MNHNY and CDR2 SVGAGI (reference sequence). V was shortened by 6 bases and J by 7 bases, with 10 bases between the two germline ends. CDR3 in amino acids: CASSSPRNEQFF. CDR3 DNA sequence: TGTGCCAGCAGCTCCCCTCGGAATGAGCAGTTCTTC.

This chain links TRBV15 with TRBJ2-2; 10 nucleotides agree with TRBD2. CDR3 size: 19 residues. V lost 4 bases to trimming and J lost 6 bases; unmatched junction nucleotides: 17. Germline V gene sequence: CDR1 LNHNV, CDR2 YYDKDF (reference sequence). Here the CDR3 DNA reads TGTGCCACCAGCAACTCTAGCGGGAGTCGCGGGTTAAGCCCCGGGGAGCTGTTTTTT. It encodes CATSNSSGSRGLSPGELFF.

The rearrangement links TRBV5-1 to TRBJ2-1; weak D call: TRBD1 (6 bases). V lost 0 bases, J lost 12 bases, and 13 bases lay in between. The CDR3 runs to 13 residues. The germline V gene encodes CDR1 SGHRS and CDR2 YFSETQ. This CDR3 is CASSLEPDSGQFF. As DNA, the CDR3 is TGCGCCAGCAGCTTGGAACCGGACAGTGGGCAGTTCTTC.

The V and J genes are TRBV9 and TRBJ2-7, with 7 bases matching TRBD1. Germline assignment: CDR1 SGDLS and CDR2 YYNGEE. This CDR3 region has 16 residues. V lost 4 bases, J lost 0 bases, and 10 bases stayed unmatched. This CDR3 is CASSPHRDSLSYEQYF. The CDR3 DNA reads TGTGCCAGCAGCCCACACCGGGACAGCCTCTCCTACGAGCAGTACTTC.

This chain joins TRBV27 and TRBJ1-5; 10 positions match TRBD1. The trim removed 7 bases at V and 4 bases at J, leaving 13 bases unmatched. This CDR3 has 17 residues. Germline V gene data show CDR1 as MNHEY and CDR2 as SMNVEV (reference sequence). Here the CDR3 DNA reads TGTGCCAGCATGCTTCTAACCGGGACAGGGGAAAATCAGCCCCAGCATTTT. Its translation: CASMLLTGTGENQPQHF.